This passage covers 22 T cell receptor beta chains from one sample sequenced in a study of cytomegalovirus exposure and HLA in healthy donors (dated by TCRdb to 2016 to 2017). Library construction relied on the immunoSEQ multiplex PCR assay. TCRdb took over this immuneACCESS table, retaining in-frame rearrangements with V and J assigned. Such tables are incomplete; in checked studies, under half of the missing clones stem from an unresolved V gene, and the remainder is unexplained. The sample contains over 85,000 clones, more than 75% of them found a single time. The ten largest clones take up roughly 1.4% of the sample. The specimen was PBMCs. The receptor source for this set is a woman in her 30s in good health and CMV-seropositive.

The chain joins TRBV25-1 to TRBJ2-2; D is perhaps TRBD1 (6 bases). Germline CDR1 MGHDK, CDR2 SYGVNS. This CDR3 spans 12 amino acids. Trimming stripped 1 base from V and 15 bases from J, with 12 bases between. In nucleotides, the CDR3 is TGTGCCAGCAGTGAATTCCAGGGGCTAATGTTTTTT. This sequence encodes CASSEFQGLMFF.

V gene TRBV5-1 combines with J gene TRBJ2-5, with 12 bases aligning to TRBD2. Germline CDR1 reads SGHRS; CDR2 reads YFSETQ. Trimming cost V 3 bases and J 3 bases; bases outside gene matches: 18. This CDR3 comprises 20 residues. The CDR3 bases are TGCGCCAGCAGCTCCTTTTCCCTTTTTTTCACTAGCGGGGGGAAAGAGACCCAGTACTTC. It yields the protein CASSSFSLFFTSGGKETQYF.

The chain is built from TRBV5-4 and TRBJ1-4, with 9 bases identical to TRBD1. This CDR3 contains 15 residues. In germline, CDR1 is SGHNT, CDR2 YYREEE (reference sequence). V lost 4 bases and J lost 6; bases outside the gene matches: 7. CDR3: CASSRNRGQDEKLFF. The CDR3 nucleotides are TGTGCCAGCAGCCGGAACAGGGGGCAGGATGAAAAACTGTTTTTT.

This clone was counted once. This CDR3 reads CASSDRRSNQPQHF. The CDR3 coding sequence is TGTGCCAGCAGTGATCGCCGGAGCAATCAGCCCCAGCATTTT. The chain carries TRBV2 and TRBJ1-5; D uncertain. The CDR3 has 14 amino acids. Germline V gives CDR1 SNHLY, CDR2 FYNNEI. V lost 3 bases to trimming and J lost 1 base, with 7 bases between them. Full variable domain (outside the CDR3, taken from reference TRBV2 and TRBJ1-5): EPEVTQTPSHQVTQMGQEVILRCVPISNHLYFYWYRQILGQKVEFLVSFYNNEISEKSEIFDDQFSVERPDGSNFTLKIRSTKLEDSAMYFCASSDRRSNQPQHFGDGTRLSIL.

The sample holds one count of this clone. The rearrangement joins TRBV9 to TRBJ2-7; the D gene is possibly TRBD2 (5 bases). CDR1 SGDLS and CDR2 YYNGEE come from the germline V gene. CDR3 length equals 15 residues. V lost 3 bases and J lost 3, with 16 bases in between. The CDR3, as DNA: TGTGCCAGCAGCGCTAGCATACATCGGAGCTACGAGCAGTACTTC. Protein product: CASSASIHRSYEQYF.

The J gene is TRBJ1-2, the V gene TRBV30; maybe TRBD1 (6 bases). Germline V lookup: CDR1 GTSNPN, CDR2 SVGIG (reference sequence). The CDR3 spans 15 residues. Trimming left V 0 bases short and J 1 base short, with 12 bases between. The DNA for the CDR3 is TGTGCCTGGAGTGTTAGGGGGGGGATTAACTATGGCTACACCTTC. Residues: CAWSVRGGINYGYTF.

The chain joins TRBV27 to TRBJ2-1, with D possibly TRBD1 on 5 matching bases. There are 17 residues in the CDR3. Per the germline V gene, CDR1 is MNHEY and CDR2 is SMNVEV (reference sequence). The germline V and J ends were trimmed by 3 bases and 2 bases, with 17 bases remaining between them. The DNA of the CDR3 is TGTGCCAGCAGTTTTAGGGGTAGTACTCTCACCTACAATGAGCAGTTCTTC. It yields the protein CASSFRGSTLTYNEQFF.

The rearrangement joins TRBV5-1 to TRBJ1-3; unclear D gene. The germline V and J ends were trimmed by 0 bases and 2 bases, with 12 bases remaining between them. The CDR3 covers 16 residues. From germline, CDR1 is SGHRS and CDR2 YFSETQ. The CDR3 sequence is CASSLVSGNAGNTIYF. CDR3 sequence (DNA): TGCGCCAGCAGCTTGGTTTCGGGAAACGCTGGAAACACCATATATTTT. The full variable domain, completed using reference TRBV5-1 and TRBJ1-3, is KAGVTQTPRYLIKTRGQQVTLSCSPISGHRSVSWYQQTPGQGLQFLFEYFSETQRNKGNFPGRFSGRQFSNSRSEMNVSTLELGDSALYLCASSLVSGNAGNTIYFGEGSWLTVV.

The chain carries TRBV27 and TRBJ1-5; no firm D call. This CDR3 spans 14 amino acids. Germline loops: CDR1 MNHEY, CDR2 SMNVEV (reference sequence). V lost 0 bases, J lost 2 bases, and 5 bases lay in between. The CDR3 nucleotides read TGTGCCAGCAGTTTATCCCTTGGCAATCAGCCCCAGCATTTT. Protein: CASSLSLGNQPQHF.

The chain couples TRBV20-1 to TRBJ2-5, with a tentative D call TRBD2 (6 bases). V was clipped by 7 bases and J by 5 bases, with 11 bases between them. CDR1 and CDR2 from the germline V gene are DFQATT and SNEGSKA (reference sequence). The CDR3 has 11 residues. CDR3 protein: CSVRGPETQYF. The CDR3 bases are TGCAGTGTGCGGGGTCCGGAGACCCAGTACTTC.

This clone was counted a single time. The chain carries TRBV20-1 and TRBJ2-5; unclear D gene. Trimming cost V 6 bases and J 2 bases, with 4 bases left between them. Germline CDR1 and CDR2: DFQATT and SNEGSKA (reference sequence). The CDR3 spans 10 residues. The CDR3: CSATQETQYF. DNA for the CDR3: TGCAGTGCAACTCAAGAGACCCAGTACTTC.

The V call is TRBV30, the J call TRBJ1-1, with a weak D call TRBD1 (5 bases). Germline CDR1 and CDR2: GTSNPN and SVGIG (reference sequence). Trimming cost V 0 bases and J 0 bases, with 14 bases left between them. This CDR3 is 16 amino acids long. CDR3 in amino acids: CAWSVDGGSLNTEAFF. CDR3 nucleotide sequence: TGTGCCTGGAGTGTAGACGGGGGGTCACTGAACACTGAAGCTTTCTTT.

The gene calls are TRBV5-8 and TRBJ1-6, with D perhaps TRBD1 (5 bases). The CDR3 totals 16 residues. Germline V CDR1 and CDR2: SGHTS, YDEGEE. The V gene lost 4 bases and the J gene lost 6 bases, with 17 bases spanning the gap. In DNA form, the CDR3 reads TGTGCCAGCAGCATCGGGACTCGAAGTAGTAATTCACCCCTCCACTTT. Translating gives CASSIGTRSSNSPLHF.

The CDR3: CASSFPLAGGTDTQYF. The CDR3, as DNA: TGTGCCAGCAGTTTCCCCCTAGCGGGAGGGACAGATACGCAGTATTTT. This chain uses TRBV28 with TRBJ2-3; 12 nucleotides agree with TRBD2. From germline, CDR1 is MDHEN and CDR2 SYDVKM. This CDR3 is 16 amino acids long. V shed 3 bases, J shed 3 bases, and the junction held 4 bases outside the gene matches.

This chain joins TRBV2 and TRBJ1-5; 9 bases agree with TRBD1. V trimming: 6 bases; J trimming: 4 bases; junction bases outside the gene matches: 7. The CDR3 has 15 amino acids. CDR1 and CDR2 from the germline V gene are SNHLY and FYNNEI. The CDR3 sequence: CASRVGQGGNQPQHF. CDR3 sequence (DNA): TGTGCCAGCAGAGTGGGACAGGGAGGTAATCAGCCCCAGCATTTT.

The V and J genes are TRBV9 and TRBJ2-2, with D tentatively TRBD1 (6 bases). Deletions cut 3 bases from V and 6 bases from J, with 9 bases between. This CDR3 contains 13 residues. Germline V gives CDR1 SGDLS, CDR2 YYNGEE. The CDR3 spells CASSATGSGELFF. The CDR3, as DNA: TGTGCCAGCAGCGCCACAGGGTCCGGGGAGCTGTTTTTT. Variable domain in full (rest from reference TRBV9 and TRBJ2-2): DSGVTQTPKHLITATGQRVTLRCSPRSGDLSVYWYQQSLDQGLQFLIQYYNGEERAKGNILERFSAQQFPDLHSELNLSSLELGDSALYFCASSATGSGELFFGEGSRLTVL.

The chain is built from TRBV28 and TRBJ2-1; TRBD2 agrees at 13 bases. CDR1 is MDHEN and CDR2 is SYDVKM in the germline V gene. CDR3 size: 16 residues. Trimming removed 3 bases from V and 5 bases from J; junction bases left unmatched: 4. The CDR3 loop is CASSFGLAGVHNEQFF. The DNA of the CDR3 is TGTGCCAGCAGTTTCGGACTAGCGGGAGTCCACAATGAGCAGTTCTTC.

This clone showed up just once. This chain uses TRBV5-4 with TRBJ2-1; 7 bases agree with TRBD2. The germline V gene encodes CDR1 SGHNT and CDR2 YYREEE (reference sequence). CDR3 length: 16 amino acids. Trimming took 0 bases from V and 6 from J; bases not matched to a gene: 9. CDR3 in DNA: TGTGCCAGCAGCTTGGGGGGTAGCGGGTTTCTCAATGAGCAGTTCTTC. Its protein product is CASSLGGSGFLNEQFF.

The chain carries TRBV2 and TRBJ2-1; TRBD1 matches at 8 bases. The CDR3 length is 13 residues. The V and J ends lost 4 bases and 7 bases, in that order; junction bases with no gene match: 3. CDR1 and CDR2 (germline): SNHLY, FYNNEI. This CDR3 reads CASSGTGRNEQFF. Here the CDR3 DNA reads TGTGCCAGCAGTGGGACAGGGAGGAATGAGCAGTTCTTC.

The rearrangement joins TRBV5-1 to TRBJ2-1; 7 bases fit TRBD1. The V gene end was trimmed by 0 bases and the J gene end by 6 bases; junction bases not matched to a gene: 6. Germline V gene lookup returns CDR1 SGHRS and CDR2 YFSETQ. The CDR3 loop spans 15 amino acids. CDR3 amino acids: CASSLGHGTANEQFF. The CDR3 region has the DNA TGCGCCAGCAGCTTGGGCCACGGGACAGCCAATGAGCAGTTCTTC.

The DNA of the CDR3 is TGCGCCAGCAGCTTGGGATCGGGACAGGTGCCCACCTACAATGAGCAGTTCTTC. Translating gives CASSLGSGQVPTYNEQFF. The gene calls are TRBV5-1 and TRBJ2-1; 8 bases match TRBD1. The length of the CDR3 is 18 residues. Trimming cost V 0 bases and J 2 bases; bases outside gene matches: 10. From germline, CDR1 is SGHRS and CDR2 YFSETQ.

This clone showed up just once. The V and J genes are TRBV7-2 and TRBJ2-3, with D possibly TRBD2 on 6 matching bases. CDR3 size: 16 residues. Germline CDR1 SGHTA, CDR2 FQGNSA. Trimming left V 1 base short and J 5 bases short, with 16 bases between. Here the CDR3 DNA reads TGTGCCAGCAGCTTAGTGGCTACCTCCGGGGGAGATACGCAGTATTTT. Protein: CASSLVATSGGDTQYF.